These 22 T cell receptor beta chains share one sample of origin, sequenced in a study of human T cells and chemical hapten exposure. TCRdb reprocessed the RACE reads via MiXCR and lists one record per CDR3 protein. The sample consists of more than 150,000 distinct CDR3 sequences, under 35% of them appearing once. The time point: pre-sensitization, week 0. Treatment reported: therapeutic diphenylcyclopropenone sensitization with weekly scalp DPC. The sequencing used whole blood, collected in connection with sensitization to the hapten diphenylcyclopropenone (DPC). These receptors all come from a woman in her twenties or thirties with alopecia areata. Some clones in this sample may be carry-over from other donors' samples.

Of note for this clonotype: At one boundary the junction diverges from the germline segment, which might be a read error. CDR3 in amino acids: CASNVVDRGDYGYTF. The CDR3 coding sequence is TGTGCCAGCAACGTAGTGGACAGGGGTGACTATGGCTACACCTTC. This chain connects TRBV9 to TRBJ1-2; 9 bases are a match to TRBD1. Looked up from germline, CDR1 is SGDLS and CDR2 is YYNGEE. CDR3 length: 15 amino acids.

CDR3 in amino acids: CASSQDSHEQFF. CDR3 sequence (DNA): TGTGCCAGCAGCCAAGATTCCCATGAGCAGTTCTTC. V and J are TRBV4-2 and TRBJ2-1; no clear D gene. Germline V gene sequence: CDR1 LGHNA, CDR2 YNFKEQ. Trimming pared 0 bases from V and 8 bases from J, leaving 5 bases between. This CDR3 has 12 residues.

The gene calls are TRBV18 and TRBJ1-1; D remains ambiguous. CDR3 length: 12 amino acids. Trimming took 6 bases from V and 0 from J, leaving 5 bases between them. CDR1 is KGHSH, CDR2 LQKENI, per germline. The CDR3 region has the DNA TGTGCCAGCTCGGGTATGAACACTGAAGCTTTCTTT. It translates to CASSGMNTEAFF.

This chain joins TRBV28 and TRBJ2-7, with 9 nucleotides matching TRBD2. The V gene end was trimmed by 7 bases and the J gene end by 0 bases; junction bases not matched to a gene: 10. Germline lookup yields CDR1 MDHEN and CDR2 SYDVKM. CDR3 length: 16 residues. CDR3 region: CASIPGTSGYSYEQYF. The CDR3 DNA reads as TGTGCCAGCATTCCGGGAACTAGCGGGTACTCCTACGAGCAGTACTTC.

The chain recombines TRBV5-1 with TRBJ2-2; 14 bases match TRBD2. Per the germline V gene, CDR1 is SGHRS and CDR2 is YFSETQ. CDR3 length: 17 amino acids. Trimming took 4 bases from V and 4 from J; bases not matched to a gene: 6. CDR3 protein: CASSAGTSGRSTGELFF. CDR3 nucleotide sequence: TGCGCCAGCAGCGCCGGGACTAGCGGGAGAAGCACCGGGGAGCTGTTTTTT.

This clonotype was counted only a few times. The chain carries TRBV7-2 and TRBJ2-7, with TRBD1 matching 8 bases. The length of the CDR3 is 15 residues. Trimming took 6 bases from V and 7 from J; bases not matched to a gene: 14. Germline loops: CDR1 SGHTA, CDR2 FQGNSA. The CDR3 DNA sequence: TGTGCCAGCAGGATTACCCAGGGGGCTTTAGGGGAGCAGTACTTC. Amino acids: CASRITQGALGEQYF.

This clonotype was observed a few times. The chain employs TRBV6-4 and TRBJ2-7; D possibly corresponds to TRBD2 (5 bases). The CDR3 has 11 amino acids. Trimming pared 9 bases from V and 3 bases from J, leaving 9 bases between. Germline V gives CDR1 MRHNA, CDR2 SNTAGT. This CDR3 reads CARDSGYEQYF. CDR3 bases: TGTGCCAGGGACTCCGGCTACGAGCAGTACTTC.

This clonotype was found a few times. The chain carries TRBV3-1 and TRBJ2-7, with 11 bases identical to TRBD1. The CDR3 has 15 residues. Trimming took 4 bases from V and 4 from J; bases not matched to a gene: 6. Germline CDR1 reads LGHDT; CDR2 reads YNNKEL (reference sequence). This CDR3 is CASSLPGQGEYEQYF. In DNA form, the CDR3 reads TGTGCCAGCAGCCTACCGGGACAGGGGGAATACGAGCAGTACTTC.

This clonotype was recorded a few times. The chain carries TRBV7-8 and TRBJ1-5; D gene uncertain. The germline V gene encodes CDR1 SGHVS and CDR2 FQNEAQ. There are 16 residues in the CDR3. V was pared by 5 bases and J by 0 bases, with 14 bases between. The CDR3 region has the DNA TGTGCCAGCAGCGGCAAGAGTAGTAGTAGCAATCAGCCCCAGCATTTT. Protein sequence: CASSGKSSSSNQPQHF.

This clonotype was recorded a few times. The chain carries TRBV7-9 and TRBJ2-1, with D hard to call. CDR1 and CDR2 (germline): SEHNR, FQNEAQ (reference sequence). The CDR3 is 12 amino acids. V was cut by 2 bases and J by 8 bases, with 7 bases left in between. The CDR3 is CASSLSRDEQFF. CDR3 DNA sequence: TGTGCCAGCAGCTTATCTAGGGATGAGCAGTTCTTC.

V gene TRBV7-3 combines with J gene TRBJ2-6, with D unresolved. Per germline, CDR1 SGHTA and CDR2 FQGTGA. This CDR3 has 13 residues. V dropped 6 bases and J dropped 4 bases, with 7 bases sitting between them. CDR3 residues: CASSGPGANVLTF. For the CDR3, the DNA is TGTGCCAGCAGTGGGCCCGGGGCCAACGTCCTGACTTTC.

Here the CDR3 DNA reads TGTGCCAGCAGTTGGGTGGGCCAGGTAGCTTTCTTT. It yields the protein CASSWVGQVAFF. This sequence joins TRBV28 and TRBJ1-1; no firm D call. Germline V gives CDR1 MDHEN, CDR2 SYDVKM. Trimming stripped 4 bases from V and 10 bases from J, with 13 bases between. The CDR3 covers 12 residues.

This clonotype was seen many times. The gene calls are TRBV5-1 and TRBJ2-5; 13 bases are a match to TRBD2. Trimming at V came to 4 bases and at J to 4 bases, leaving 10 bases not matched to a gene. Germline values: CDR1 SGHRS, CDR2 YFSETQ. This CDR3 region has 17 residues. CDR3 in DNA: TGCGCCAGCAGCGGCGGACTAGCGGGAGTGAATGCAGAGACCCAGTACTTC. The encoded protein is CASSGGLAGVNAETQYF.

Comment on this clonotype: At one of its ends the junction is not consistent with the germline gene, which may arise from a read error. V and J are TRBV7-9 and TRBJ2-5; D possibly corresponds to TRBD2 (6 bases). CDR1 and CDR2 from the germline V gene are SEHNR and FQNEAQ (reference sequence). This CDR3 has 15 residues. The CDR3 loop is CASSLVSTGEENQYF. The DNA of the CDR3 is TGTGCCAGCAGCTTGGTCTCAACGGGGGAAGAGAACCAGTACTTC.

This clonotype appeared a few times. This rearrangement joins TRBV29-1 to TRBJ2-3, with 7 nucleotides matching TRBD1. This CDR3 spans 12 amino acids. The germline V gene has CDR1 SQVTM and CDR2 ANQGSEA. The chain's CDR3 is CSQGVGTDTQYF. The CDR3 region has the DNA TGCAGTCAGGGGGTGGGCACAGATACGCAGTATTTT.

A few counts support this clonotype. J is TRBJ1-2 and V is TRBV4-3, with TRBD1 matching 10 bases. CDR1 is LGHNA and CDR2 is YSLEER in the germline V gene. Unmatched junction bases numbered 3, after V lost 0 bases and J lost 8 bases. The CDR3 is 14 residues long. In nucleotides, the CDR3 is TGCGCCAGCAGCCAAGAAGGGACAGGGGAAGGCTACACCTTC. Translating gives CASSQEGTGEGYTF.

Ten or more counts support this clonotype. The genes are TRBV9 and TRBJ1-1; D is ambiguous. Germline-derived CDR1 and CDR2 are SGDLS and YYNGEE. V was shortened by 3 bases and J by 2 bases, with 11 bases between the two germline ends. The CDR3 covers 14 residues. Here the CDR3 DNA reads TGTGCCAGCAGCGAGGAAGCGGCCAACACTGAAGCTTTCTTT. It is translated as CASSEEAANTEAFF.

This clonotype was seen a few times. This chain joins TRBV7-2 and TRBJ1-1; D might be TRBD1 (5 bases). Trimming left V 1 base short and J 4 bases short, with 7 bases between. The CDR3 covers 13 residues. CDR1 and CDR2 (germline): SGHTA, FQGNSA. The CDR3 loop is CASSLEGTTEAFF. In nucleotides, the CDR3 is TGTGCCAGCAGCTTAGAAGGGACCACTGAAGCTTTCTTT.

J is TRBJ1-4 and V is TRBV9, with D uncertain. Germline V CDR1 and CDR2: SGDLS, YYNGEE. Trimming cost V 0 bases and J 4 bases, with 10 bases left between them. The CDR3 loop spans 15 amino acids. Written as DNA, the CDR3 is TGTGCCAGCAGCGTAGGGGCCGGGCGTAATGAAAAACTGTTTTTT. It translates to CASSVGAGRNEKLFF.

This clonotype came up many times. The chain recombines TRBV28 with TRBJ1-1; TRBD1 might be the D (6 bases). The CDR3 totals 15 residues. Trimming took off 3 bases at V and 1 base at J, with 12 bases between the two ends. Per the germline V gene, CDR1 is MDHEN and CDR2 is SYDVKM. CDR3 coding DNA: TGTGCCAGCAGTTTGCCAGGGGCCTCGAACACTGAAGCTTTCTTT. Translated: CASSLPGASNTEAFF.

In its sample, this clonotype was seen a few times. The chain is built from TRBV20-1 and TRBJ1-2; D gene uncertain. CDR1 and CDR2 from the germline V gene are DFQATT and SNEGSKA (reference sequence). V shed 3 bases and J shed 4 bases, with 15 bases lying between them. CDR3 size: 14 residues. CDR3 sequence: CSARPRPSGYGYTF. In DNA, the CDR3 is TGCAGTGCTAGGCCCAGACCCTCCGGCTATGGCTACACCTTC.

This chain links TRBV5-1 with TRBJ1-5, with a tentative D call TRBD1 (5 bases). The length of the CDR3 is 15 residues. From germline, CDR1 is SGHRS and CDR2 YFSETQ. The ends were cut back, 0 bases at V and 2 bases at J, with 9 bases in the middle. The CDR3 sequence is CASSLGGAGNQPQHF. The CDR3 DNA reads TGCGCCAGCAGCTTGGGAGGGGCTGGCAATCAGCCCCAGCATTTT.